This T cell receptor beta chain came from a study of T cell changes during pregnancy in multiple sclerosis. The CDR3 consists of 15 residues. In germline, CDR1 is SGDLS, CDR2 YYNGEE. Trimming cost V 3 bases and J 3 bases; bases outside gene matches: 2. TCRdb's copy holds only in-frame clones and misses some; the assay was immunoSEQ multiplex PCR. Altogether 65,000 to 90,000 clones are present, roughly 90% being singletons, with the ten largest covering just under 2%. This TCR was sampled from a female donor with multiple sclerosis, enrolled in a pregnancy study. The chain links TRBV9 to TRBJ2-3; 12 nucleotides agree with TRBD2. The sample here was peripheral blood, taken in the second trimester of pregnancy. The DNA for the CDR3 is TGTGCCAGCAGCGCGGGGACTAGCGGGACAGATACGCAGTATTTT. It codes for CASSAGTSGTDTQYF.